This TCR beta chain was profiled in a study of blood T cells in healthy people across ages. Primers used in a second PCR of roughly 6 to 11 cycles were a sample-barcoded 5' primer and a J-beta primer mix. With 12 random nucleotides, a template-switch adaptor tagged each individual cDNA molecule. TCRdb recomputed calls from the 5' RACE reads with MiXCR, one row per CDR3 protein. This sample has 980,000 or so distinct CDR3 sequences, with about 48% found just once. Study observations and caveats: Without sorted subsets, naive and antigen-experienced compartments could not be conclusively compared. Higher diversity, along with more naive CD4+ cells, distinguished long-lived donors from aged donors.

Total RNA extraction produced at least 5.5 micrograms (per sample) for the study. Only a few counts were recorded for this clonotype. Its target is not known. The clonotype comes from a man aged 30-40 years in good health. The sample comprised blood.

CDR3 region: CSVLRTGYEEQYF. The CDR3 nucleotides are TGCAGCGTTCTGAGGACCGGGTACGAGGAGCAGTACTTC. V gene TRBV29-1 combines with J gene TRBJ2-7, with D hard to call. Germline-derived CDR1 and CDR2 are SQVTM and ANQGSEA. The CDR3 has 13 amino acids. The V gene lost 5 bases and the J gene lost 7 bases, with 18 bases spanning the gap.